A selection of T cell receptor beta chains follows, all from one sample in a study of cytotoxic CD8 clonotypes in ibrutinib-treated CLL. TCRdb keeps only in-frame clones here, not all; method: immunoSEQ multiplex PCR. The data hold about 180,000 clones, with approximately 84% observed a single time. The sample in question was PBMCs, obtained after 24 months of ibrutinib treatment. These receptors were obtained from a human donor with chronic lymphocytic leukemia. Each CDR3 is given with its conserved first and last residue. The D gene is left open where the match is weak. Clone size is stated in some rows and not others, as once, few, many or a class when expanded.

v_gene: TRBV5-1; d_gene: NA; abundance: NA; j_gene: TRBJ1-2; CDR3nt: TGCGCCAGCAGCACCTACAGCGAACCACTCTATGGCTACACCTTC; CDR3aa: CASSTYSEPLYGYTF
v_gene: TRBV5-1; d_gene: NA; abundance: NA; j_gene: TRBJ1-1; CDR3nt: TGCGCCAGCAGCTTGAGAGGGCTAACTGAAGCTTTCTTT; CDR3aa: CASSLRGLTEAFF
v_gene: TRBV6-5; d_gene: NA; abundance: NA; j_gene: TRBJ1-3; CDR3nt: TGTGCCAGCAAGTGGGGGGGGTCTGGAAACACCATATATTTT; CDR3aa: CASKWGGSGNTIYF
v_gene: TRBV11-2; d_gene: NA; abundance: NA; j_gene: TRBJ2-7; CDR3nt: TGTGCCAGCAGCTTGACTCCCTACGAGCAGTACTTC; CDR3aa: CASSLTPYEQYF
v_gene: TRBV11-2; d_gene: NA; abundance: once; j_gene: TRBJ1-4; CDR3nt: TGTGCCAGCAGCTTATTAGTTTACAGTCTAAATGAAAAACTGTTTTTT; CDR3aa: CASSLLVYSLNEKLFF
v_gene: TRBV6-6; d_gene: NA; abundance: NA; j_gene: TRBJ2-7; CDR3nt: TGTGCCAGCAGTGTACAGGGTCGGGACGAGCAGTACTTC; CDR3aa: CASSVQGRDEQYF
v_gene: TRBV18; d_gene: TRBD1; abundance: NA; j_gene: TRBJ2-1; CDR3nt: TGTGCCAGCTCATGGGACAGGGGGCGTGAGCAGTTCTTC; CDR3aa: CASSWDRGREQFF
v_gene: TRBV7-2; d_gene: TRBD1; abundance: NA; j_gene: TRBJ2-7; CDR3nt: TGTGCCAGCAGCTTGGGGGACAGACCTTACGAGCAGTACTTC; CDR3aa: CASSLGDRPYEQYF
v_gene: TRBV5-1; d_gene: TRBD1; abundance: NA; j_gene: TRBJ1-4; CDR3nt: TGCGCCAGCAGCGGCACAGGGGGGACTAATGAAAAACTGTTTTTT; CDR3aa: CASSGTGGTNEKLFF
v_gene: TRBV19; d_gene: TRBD1; abundance: once; j_gene: TRBJ2-7; CDR3nt: TGTGCCAGTAGTAGGGGACAGGGATCCCACGAGCAGTACTTC; CDR3aa: CASSRGQGSHEQYF
v_gene: TRBV7-2; d_gene: TRBD1; abundance: NA; j_gene: TRBJ1-2; CDR3nt: TGTGCCAGCAGCCCCGGGACAGGGCGTGGCCTGATTGGCTACACCTTC; CDR3aa: CASSPGTGRGLIGYTF
v_gene: TRBV5-6; d_gene: TRBD2; abundance: NA; j_gene: TRBJ2-5; CDR3nt: TGTGCCAGCAGCTGGCGAAGGGAGGGCTACCAAGAGACCCAGTACTTC; CDR3aa: CASSWRREGYQETQYF
v_gene: TRBV2; d_gene: NA; abundance: NA; j_gene: TRBJ1-1; CDR3nt: TGTGCCAGCAGTGAACGGGGTAGGAGTCCTGAAGCTTTCTTT; CDR3aa: CASSERGRSPEAFF
v_gene: TRBV9; d_gene: TRBD2; abundance: NA; j_gene: TRBJ2-5; CDR3nt: TGTGCCAGCAGCGTAGCGGGACTAGCGGGAGTGAGCCAAGAGACCCAGTACTTC; CDR3aa: CASSVAGLAGVSQETQYF
v_gene: TRBV7-2; d_gene: NA; abundance: NA; j_gene: TRBJ2-3; CDR3nt: TGTGCCAGCAGCTTCAGGCGAAGCGGTAGCACAGATACGCAGTATTTT; CDR3aa: CASSFRRSGSTDTQYF
v_gene: TRBV18; d_gene: NA; abundance: NA; j_gene: TRBJ1-2; CDR3nt: TGTGCCAGCTCACCACCCGGGGGGCCGGGCGGCTACACCTTC; CDR3aa: CASSPPGGPGGYTF
v_gene: TRBV4-1; d_gene: TRBD2; abundance: NA; j_gene: TRBJ2-1; CDR3nt: TGCGCCAGCAGCCAAAGCTTAGCGGGAGGGCAGCTAGCCAATGAGCAGTTCTTC; CDR3aa: CASSQSLAGGQLANEQFF
v_gene: TRBV6-1; d_gene: TRBD1; abundance: few; j_gene: TRBJ1-2; CDR3nt: TGTGCCAGCAGTGACCAGACAGGGATTTCTAGCTACACCTTC; CDR3aa: CASSDQTGISSYTF
v_gene: TRBV6-1; d_gene: NA; abundance: NA; j_gene: TRBJ2-3; CDR3nt: TGTGCCAGCAGTGAACAACAGACATATACGCAGTATTTT; CDR3aa: CASSEQQTYTQYF
v_gene: TRBV6-6; d_gene: NA; abundance: NA; j_gene: TRBJ2-7; CDR3nt: TGTGCCAGCAGTTATGGCGCCTCCTACGAGCAGTACTTC; CDR3aa: CASSYGASYEQYF
v_gene: TRBV10-2; d_gene: TRBD2; abundance: NA; j_gene: TRBJ2-5; CDR3nt: TGCGCCAGCAGCGGGACTAGCGGGGGAGAGACCCAGTACTTC; CDR3aa: CASSGTSGGETQYF
v_gene: TRBV23-1; d_gene: NA; abundance: NA; j_gene: TRBJ1-6; CDR3nt: TGCGCCAGCAGTTCGAATTCTTCGGGATTTAATTCACCCCTCCACTTT; CDR3aa: CASSSNSSGFNSPLHF
v_gene: TRBV4-1; d_gene: NA; abundance: NA; j_gene: TRBJ2-7; CDR3nt: TGCGCCAGCAGCCCACGGGACTCGGGGTACTACGAGCAGTACTTC; CDR3aa: CASSPRDSGYYEQYF
v_gene: TRBV28; d_gene: TRBD2; abundance: NA; j_gene: TRBJ2-7; CDR3nt: TGTGCCAGCAGTTCGAGGAGCGGGAGTGTCTACGAGCAGTACTTC; CDR3aa: CASSSRSGSVYEQYF
v_gene: TRBV27; d_gene: NA; abundance: NA; j_gene: TRBJ2-7; CDR3nt: TGTGCCAGCAGCCAAGGGTTCAGGGGCGAGCAGTACTTC; CDR3aa: CASSQGFRGEQYF
v_gene: TRBV6-1; d_gene: NA; abundance: NA; j_gene: TRBJ2-7; CDR3nt: TGTGCCAGCAGTGAAAATCGAGTTGTGTCAGGGCTTTACGAGCAGTACTTC; CDR3aa: CASSENRVVSGLYEQYF
v_gene: TRBV7-3; d_gene: NA; abundance: few; j_gene: TRBJ2-7; CDR3nt: TGTGCCAGCAGCTTAACTTGGGGCCAGGGCTACGAGCAGTACTTC; CDR3aa: CASSLTWGQGYEQYF
v_gene: TRBV27; d_gene: TRBD1; abundance: NA; j_gene: TRBJ2-7; CDR3nt: TGTGCCAGCAGTATACAGGGGCCGCAAGACTACGAGCAGTACTTC; CDR3aa: CASSIQGPQDYEQYF
v_gene: TRBV18; d_gene: NA; abundance: NA; j_gene: TRBJ2-1; CDR3nt: TGTGCCAGCTCAGGGCTCGAAAATGAGCAGTTCTTC; CDR3aa: CASSGLENEQFF
v_gene: TRBV28; d_gene: NA; abundance: few; j_gene: TRBJ1-2; CDR3nt: TGTGCCAGCAGTGCCAGACAGTATGGCTACACCTTC; CDR3aa: CASSARQYGYTF
v_gene: TRBV2; d_gene: NA; abundance: NA; j_gene: TRBJ2-2; CDR3nt: TGTGCCAGCAGTGTGGGTACGGCCGGGGAGCTGTTTTTT; CDR3aa: CASSVGTAGELFF
v_gene: TRBV5-4; d_gene: TRBD1; abundance: NA; j_gene: TRBJ1-2; CDR3nt: TGTGCCAGCAGCTACGGGACAGTACCTTATGGCTACACCTTC; CDR3aa: CASSYGTVPYGYTF
v_gene: TRBV4-2; d_gene: NA; abundance: NA; j_gene: TRBJ1-3; CDR3nt: TGTGCCAGCAGCCAAGATCAGGGCTACACCATATATTTT; CDR3aa: CASSQDQGYTIYF
v_gene: TRBV11-3; d_gene: NA; abundance: NA; j_gene: TRBJ2-7; CDR3nt: TGTGCCAGCAGCTTAGGTGTGGGCCACGAGCAGTACTTC; CDR3aa: CASSLGVGHEQYF
v_gene: TRBV7-3; d_gene: NA; abundance: NA; j_gene: TRBJ2-1; CDR3nt: TGTGCCAGCAGCTTACTCCCCGGGGGTGAGCAGTTCTTC; CDR3aa: CASSLLPGGEQFF
v_gene: TRBV6-5; d_gene: TRBD2; abundance: NA; j_gene: TRBJ2-5; CDR3nt: TGTGCCAGCAGGACTAGCGGGACGGCCCTGGAGACCCAGTACTTC; CDR3aa: CASRTSGTALETQYF
v_gene: TRBV11-2; d_gene: NA; abundance: NA; j_gene: TRBJ1-2; CDR3nt: TGTGCCAGCAGCTTACTTTCTGTCTTAGGTCATGGCTACACCTTC; CDR3aa: CASSLLSVLGHGYTF
v_gene: TRBV6-1; d_gene: NA; abundance: NA; j_gene: TRBJ1-1; CDR3nt: TGTGCCAGCAGTGAGTTACAGGGTGTGAACACTGAAGCTTTCTTT; CDR3aa: CASSELQGVNTEAFF
v_gene: TRBV7-9; d_gene: NA; abundance: NA; j_gene: TRBJ2-7; CDR3nt: TGTGCCAGCAGCTCACAGGGATACGAGCAGTACTTC; CDR3aa: CASSSQGYEQYF
v_gene: TRBV4-1; d_gene: TRBD1; abundance: NA; j_gene: TRBJ2-2; CDR3nt: TGCGCCAGCAGCCTACGGGACAGGGGGAAAACCGGGGAGCTGTTTTTT; CDR3aa: CASSLRDRGKTGELFF
v_gene: TRBV27; d_gene: NA; abundance: NA; j_gene: TRBJ1-5; CDR3nt: TGTGCCAGCAGTTTGACCGGACTGATCAATCAGCCCCAGCATTTT; CDR3aa: CASSLTGLINQPQHF
v_gene: TRBV4-3; d_gene: TRBD1; abundance: NA; j_gene: TRBJ1-2; CDR3nt: TGCGCCAGCAGCCAAGATCGTCAGGGGGCACGGTATGGCTACACCTTC; CDR3aa: CASSQDRQGARYGYTF
v_gene: TRBV19; d_gene: NA; abundance: NA; j_gene: TRBJ2-2; CDR3nt: TGTGCCAGTAGTACGAGACACCAGGGTGCCGGGGAGCTGTTTTTT; CDR3aa: CASSTRHQGAGELFF